The present T cell receptor (beta chain) was sequenced within a study of shared clonotypes between healthy human individuals. Background on the study: The donors, two women and a few men, were aged 18 to 49. Study findings and constraints: Roughly 5% of naive CD4 clonotypes were common to a few donors.

In regard to this clone: Its antigen is not identified.

Germline V gene lookup returns CDR1 KGHSH and CDR2 LQKENI. The germline V and J ends were trimmed by 6 bases and 5 bases, with 16 bases remaining between them. This CDR3 region has 14 residues. Each cell subset's genomic DNA was divided evenly among several immunoSEQ plates. The table came from immunoSEQ multiplex PCR; TCRdb's copy has only in-frame clones and leaves some out. The table has about 1 million clones, about 75% seen once. All donors were Caucasian adults living in Nashville, Tennessee. Sequenced: memory CD4+ T cells sorted from blood. The subset: CD45RA-negative fraction. The sequence was obtained from a man between 18 and 29 years old in good health. The rearrangement joins TRBV18 to TRBJ1-1; unclear D gene. CDR3 loop: CASSAPSVRTEAFF. Here the CDR3 DNA reads TGTGCCAGCTCCGCACCATCGGTAAGAACTGAAGCTTTCTTT.